Below, one TCR beta chain is given with its context. In the authors' methods: It was from reference gene primer amplification that nucleated cell counts were estimated. Sequencing used immunoSEQ multiplex PCR; TCRdb keeps in-frame clones, though not all of them. The DNA was the basis for D and trimming; V, J and clone size are from that table. This repertoire shows approximately 180,000 clones, roughly 89% found once; its top ten account for 2% to 2.5%. The entry originates in a study of blood T cell repertoires in COVID-19. Germline CDR1 MNHEY, CDR2 SMNVEV (reference sequence). Trimming removed 4 bases at V and 2 bases at J, with 16 bases between. This CDR3 region has 16 residues.

The sample was PBMCs or T cells enriched from blood (not recorded which). The sequence derives from a woman in her forties with acute COVID-19. The chain links TRBV27 to TRBJ2-3, with D perhaps matching TRBD2 (6 bases). The CDR3 sequence is CASSSLRLEATDTQYF. In nucleotides, the CDR3 is TGTGCCAGCAGTTCACTCCGACTAGAAGCCACAGATACGCAGTATTTT.